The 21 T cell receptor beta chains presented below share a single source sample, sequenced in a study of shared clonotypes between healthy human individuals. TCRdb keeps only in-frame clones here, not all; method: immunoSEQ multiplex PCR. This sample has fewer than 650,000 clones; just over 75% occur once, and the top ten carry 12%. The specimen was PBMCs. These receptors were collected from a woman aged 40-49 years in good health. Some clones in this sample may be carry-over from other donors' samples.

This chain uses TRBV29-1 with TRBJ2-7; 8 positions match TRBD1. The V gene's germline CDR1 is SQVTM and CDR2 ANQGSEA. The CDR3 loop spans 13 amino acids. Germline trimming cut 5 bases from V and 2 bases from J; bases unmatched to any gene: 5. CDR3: CSVRQGSTYEQYF. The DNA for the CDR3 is TGCAGCGTTCGACAGGGGAGTACCTACGAGCAGTACTTC.

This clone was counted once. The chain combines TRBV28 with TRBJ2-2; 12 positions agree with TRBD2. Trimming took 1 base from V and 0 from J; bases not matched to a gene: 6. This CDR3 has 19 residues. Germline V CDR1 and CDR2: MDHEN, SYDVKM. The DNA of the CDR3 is TGTGCCAGCAGTTTATATCTAGCGGGAGGGCCTCCGAACACCGGGGAGCTGTTTTTT. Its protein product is CASSLYLAGGPPNTGELFF.

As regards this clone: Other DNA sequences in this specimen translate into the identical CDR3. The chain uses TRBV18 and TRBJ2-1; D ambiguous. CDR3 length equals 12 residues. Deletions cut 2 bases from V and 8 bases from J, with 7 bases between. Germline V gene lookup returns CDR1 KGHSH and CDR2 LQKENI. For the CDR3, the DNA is TGTGCCAGCTCACCAGGGGTCGATGAGCAGTTCTTC. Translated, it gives CASSPGVDEQFF. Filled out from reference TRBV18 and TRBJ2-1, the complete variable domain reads NAGVMQNPRHLVRRRGQEARLRCSPMKGHSHVYWYRQLPEEGLKFMVYLQKENIIDESGMPKERFSAEFPKEGPSILRIQQVVRGDSAAYFCASSPGVDEQFFGPGTRLTVL.

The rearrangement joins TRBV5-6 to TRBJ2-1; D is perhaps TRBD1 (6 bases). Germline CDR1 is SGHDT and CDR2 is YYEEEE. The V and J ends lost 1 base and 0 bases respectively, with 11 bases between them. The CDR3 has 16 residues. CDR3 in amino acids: CASSLLGGSSYNEQFF. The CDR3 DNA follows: TGTGCCAGCAGCTTGTTAGGGGGTAGCTCCTACAATGAGCAGTTCTTC.

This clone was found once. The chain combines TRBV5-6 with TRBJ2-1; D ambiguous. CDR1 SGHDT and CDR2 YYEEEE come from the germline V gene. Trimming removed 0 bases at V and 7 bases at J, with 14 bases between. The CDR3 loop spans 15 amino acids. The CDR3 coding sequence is TGTGCCAGCAGCTTGGCGCCTAGGTCTGGGAATGAGCAGTTCTTC. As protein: CASSLAPRSGNEQFF.

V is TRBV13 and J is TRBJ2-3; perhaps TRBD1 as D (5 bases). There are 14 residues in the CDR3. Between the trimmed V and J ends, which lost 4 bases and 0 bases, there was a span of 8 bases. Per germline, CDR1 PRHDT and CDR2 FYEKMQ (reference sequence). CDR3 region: CASSSRGSTDTQYF. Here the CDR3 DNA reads TGTGCCAGCAGCTCAAGGGGTAGCACAGATACGCAGTATTTT.

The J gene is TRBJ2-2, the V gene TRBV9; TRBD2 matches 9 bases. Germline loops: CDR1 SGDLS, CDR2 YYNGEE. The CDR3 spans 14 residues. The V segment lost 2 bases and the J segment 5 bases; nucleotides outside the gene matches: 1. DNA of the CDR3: TGTGCCAGCAGCGTCCTAGCGGGGACCGGGGAGCTGTTTTTT. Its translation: CASSVLAGTGELFF.

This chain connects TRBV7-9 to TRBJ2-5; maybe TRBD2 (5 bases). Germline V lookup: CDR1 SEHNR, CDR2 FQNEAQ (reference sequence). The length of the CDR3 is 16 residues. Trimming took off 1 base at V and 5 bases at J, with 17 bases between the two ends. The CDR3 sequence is CASSLGVSQEVETQYF. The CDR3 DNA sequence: TGTGCCAGCAGCTTAGGGGTCAGCCAGGAGGTTGAGACCCAGTACTTC.

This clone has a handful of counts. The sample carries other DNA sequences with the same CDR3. Here the CDR3 reads CASSPGITEAFF. DNA of the CDR3: TGTGCCAGCTCACCGGGAATCACTGAAGCTTTCTTT. The V gene is TRBV18, the J gene TRBJ1-1, with no clear D. CDR3 size: 12 residues. Germline V gives CDR1 KGHSH, CDR2 LQKENI. V was cut by 3 bases and J by 4 bases, with 6 bases left in between.

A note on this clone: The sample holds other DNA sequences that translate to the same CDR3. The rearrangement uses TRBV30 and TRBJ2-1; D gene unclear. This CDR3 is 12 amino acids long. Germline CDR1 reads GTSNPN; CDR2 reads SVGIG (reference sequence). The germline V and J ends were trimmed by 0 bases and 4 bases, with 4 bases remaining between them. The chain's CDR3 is CAWSVGYNEQFF. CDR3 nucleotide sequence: TGTGCCTGGAGTGTAGGGTACAATGAGCAGTTCTTC.

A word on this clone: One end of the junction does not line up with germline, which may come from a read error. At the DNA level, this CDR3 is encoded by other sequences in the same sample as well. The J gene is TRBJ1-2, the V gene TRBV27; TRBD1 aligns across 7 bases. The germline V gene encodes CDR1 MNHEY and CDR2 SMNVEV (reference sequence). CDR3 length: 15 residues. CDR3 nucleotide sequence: TGTGCGAGCAGTTTATCCCGGACAGGTACCTATGGCTACACCTTC. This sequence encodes CASSLSRTGTYGYTF.

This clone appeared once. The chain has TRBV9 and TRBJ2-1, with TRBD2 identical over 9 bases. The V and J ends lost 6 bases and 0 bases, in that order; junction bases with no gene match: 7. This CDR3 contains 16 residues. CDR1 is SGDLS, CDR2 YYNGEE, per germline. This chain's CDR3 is CASTWTSDSSYNEQFF. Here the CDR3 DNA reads TGTGCCAGCACCTGGACTAGCGATAGCTCCTACAATGAGCAGTTCTTC.

The CDR3 bases are TGTGCCAGCAGCCACCAACTAGATACGCAGTATTTT. Its translation: CASSHQLDTQYF. This sequence joins TRBV4-2 and TRBJ2-3, with D unclear. The V end lost 3 bases, the J end lost 5 bases, and 6 bases lay between the germline ends. Germline loops: CDR1 LGHNA, CDR2 YNFKEQ. CDR3 length equals 12 residues.

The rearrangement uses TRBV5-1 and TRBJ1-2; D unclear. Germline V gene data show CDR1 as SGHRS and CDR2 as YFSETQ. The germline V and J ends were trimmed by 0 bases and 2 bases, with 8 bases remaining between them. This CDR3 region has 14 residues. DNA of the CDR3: TGCGCCAGCAGCTTGGAGGCAGGAAACTATGGCTACACCTTC. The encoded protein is CASSLEAGNYGYTF. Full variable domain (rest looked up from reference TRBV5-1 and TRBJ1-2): KAGVTQTPRYLIKTRGQQVTLSCSPISGHRSVSWYQQTPGQGLQFLFEYFSETQRNKGNFPGRFSGRQFSNSRSEMNVSTLELGDSALYLCASSLEAGNYGYTFGSGTRLTVV.

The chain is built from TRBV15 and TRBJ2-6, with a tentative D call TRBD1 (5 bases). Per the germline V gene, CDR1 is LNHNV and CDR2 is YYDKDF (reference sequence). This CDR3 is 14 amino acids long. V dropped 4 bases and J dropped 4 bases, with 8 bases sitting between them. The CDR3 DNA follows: TGTGCCACCAGCACAGGGTCCGGGGCCAACGTCCTGACTTTC. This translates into CATSTGSGANVLTF.

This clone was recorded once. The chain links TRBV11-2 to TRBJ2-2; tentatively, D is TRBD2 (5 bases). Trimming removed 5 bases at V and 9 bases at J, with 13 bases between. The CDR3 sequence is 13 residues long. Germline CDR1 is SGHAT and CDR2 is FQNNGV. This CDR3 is CASSPSGIRELFF. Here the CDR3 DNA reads TGTGCCAGCAGCCCATCGGGAATACGGGAGCTGTTTTTT.

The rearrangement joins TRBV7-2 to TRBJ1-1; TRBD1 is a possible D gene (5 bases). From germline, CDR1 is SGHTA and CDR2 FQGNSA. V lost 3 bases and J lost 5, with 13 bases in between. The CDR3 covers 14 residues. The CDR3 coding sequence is TGTGCCAGCAGCTTGAGCGGGGGTAGTACTGAAGCTTTCTTT. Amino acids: CASSLSGGSTEAFF.

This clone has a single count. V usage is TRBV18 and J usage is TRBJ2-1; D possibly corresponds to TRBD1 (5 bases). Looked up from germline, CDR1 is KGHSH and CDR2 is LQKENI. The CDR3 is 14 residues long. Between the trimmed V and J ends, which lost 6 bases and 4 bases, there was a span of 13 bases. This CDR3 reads CASSPPRDYNEQFF. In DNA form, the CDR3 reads TGTGCCAGCTCCCCCCCCAGGGATTACAATGAGCAGTTCTTC. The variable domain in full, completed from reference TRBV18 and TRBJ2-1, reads NAGVMQNPRHLVRRRGQEARLRCSPMKGHSHVYWYRQLPEEGLKFMVYLQKENIIDESGMPKERFSAEFPKEGPSILRIQQVVRGDSAAYFCASSPPRDYNEQFFGPGTRLTVL.

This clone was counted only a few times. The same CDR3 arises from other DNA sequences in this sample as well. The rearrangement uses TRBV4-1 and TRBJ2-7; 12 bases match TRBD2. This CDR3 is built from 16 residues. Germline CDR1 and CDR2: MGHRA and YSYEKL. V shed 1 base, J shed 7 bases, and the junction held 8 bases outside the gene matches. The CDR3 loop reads CASSQGRLAGADEQYF. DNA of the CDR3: TGCGCCAGCAGCCAAGGCAGACTAGCGGGAGCGGATGAGCAGTACTTC.

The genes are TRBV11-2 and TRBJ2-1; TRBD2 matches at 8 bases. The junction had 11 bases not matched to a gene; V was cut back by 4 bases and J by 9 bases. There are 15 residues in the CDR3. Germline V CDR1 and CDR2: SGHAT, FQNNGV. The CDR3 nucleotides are TGTGCCAGCAGCTCTCCGAGAGCGGGAGTCAGTGAGCAGTTCTTC. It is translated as CASSSPRAGVSEQFF. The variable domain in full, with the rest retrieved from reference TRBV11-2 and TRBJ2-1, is EAGVAQSPRYKIIEKRQSVAFWCNPISGHATLYWYQQILGQGPKLLIQFQNNGVVDDSQLPKDRFSAERLKGVDSTLKIQPAKLEDSAVYLCASSSPRAGVSEQFFGPGTRLTVL.

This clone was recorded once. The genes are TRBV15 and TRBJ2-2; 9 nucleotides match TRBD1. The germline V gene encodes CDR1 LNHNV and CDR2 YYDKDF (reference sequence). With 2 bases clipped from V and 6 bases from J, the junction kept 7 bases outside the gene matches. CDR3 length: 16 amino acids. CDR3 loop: CATSRITGGVPGELFF. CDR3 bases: TGTGCCACCAGCAGAATCACAGGGGGCGTCCCCGGGGAGCTGTTTTTT.